Each of the 19 T cell receptor beta chains below was sequenced from the same sample in a study of graft-versus-host responses after intestinal transplantation. Libraries were prepared by immunoSEQ multiplex PCR; TCRdb keeps only in-frame clonotypes and omits some of them. The table shows 70,000 or so clones, with approximately 84% occurring only once. Antigens for these TCRs are unknown. Material: unstimulated CD4+ T cells sorted from spleen or lymph node cells, obtained before transplant. These receptors were obtained from a human donor who was the organ donor for an intestinal transplant.

This clone was observed a handful of times. The genes are TRBV19 and TRBJ2-2; D remains unclear. Trimming removed 7 bases at V and 4 bases at J, with 16 bases between. There are 15 residues in the CDR3. In germline, CDR1 is LNHDA, CDR2 SQIVND (reference sequence). CDR3 amino acids: CASNKIDIPTGELFF. As DNA, the CDR3 is TGTGCCAGTAACAAGATTGACATACCCACCGGGGAGCTGTTTTTT.

The J gene is TRBJ1-5, the V gene TRBV5-4; no clear D. The germline V and J ends were trimmed by 4 bases and 2 bases, with 13 bases remaining between them. The V gene's germline CDR1 is SGHNT and CDR2 YYREEE (reference sequence). The CDR3 runs to 15 residues. The CDR3 DNA reads TGTGCCAGCAGCCAGGCCCCCGGGGGCAATCAGCCCCAGCATTTT. The encoded protein is CASSQAPGGNQPQHF.

The genes are TRBV6-5 and TRBJ1-2, with D possibly TRBD1 on 6 matching bases. Germline V CDR1 and CDR2: MNHEY, SVGAGI. With 5 bases removed from V and 4 bases from J, the gap between germline ends came to 11 bases. The CDR3 runs 13 residues. CDR3 residues: CASSQQGPYGYTF. Here the CDR3 DNA reads TGTGCCAGCAGTCAACAGGGCCCCTATGGCTACACCTTC.

The chain carries TRBV2 and TRBJ1-1; TRBD1 is a possible D gene (5 bases). Trimming removed 4 bases from V and 1 base from J, with 22 bases in between. Looked up from germline, CDR1 is SNHLY and CDR2 is FYNNEI. This CDR3 comprises 18 residues. As DNA, the CDR3 is TGTGCCAGCAGTGGGGCAGGGTTGAGGTCCGCGAAGAACACTGAAGCTTTCTTT. Translation: CASSGAGLRSAKNTEAFF.

This clone was detected only a few times. The chain is built from TRBV6-1 and TRBJ1-2, with 7 bases lining up with TRBD1. Germline-derived CDR1 and CDR2 are MNHNS and SASEGT. The length of the CDR3 is 13 residues. V gave up 7 bases and J gave up 4 bases; unmatched junction bases: 6. This CDR3 is CASNPTGLYGYTF. CDR3 bases: TGTGCCAGCAATCCGACAGGGCTCTATGGCTACACCTTC.

The CDR3 spells CASRSGGVPFNYGYTF. Here the CDR3 DNA reads TGTGCCAGCAGAAGTGGGGGGGTCCCATTTAACTATGGCTACACCTTC. The chain recombines TRBV27 with TRBJ1-2; D may be TRBD1 (5 bases). V lost 6 bases and J lost 1, with 18 bases in between. This CDR3 has 16 residues. The germline gives CDR1 MNHEY, CDR2 SMNVEV (reference sequence).

The chain links TRBV19 to TRBJ1-1; TRBD1 might be the D (6 bases). In germline, CDR1 is LNHDA, CDR2 SQIVND (reference sequence). Trimming removed 2 bases from V and 0 bases from J, with 7 bases in between. The length of the CDR3 is 14 residues. CDR3 in amino acids: CASSIQGMNTEAFF. The CDR3 DNA sequence: TGTGCCAGTAGTATACAGGGGATGAACACTGAAGCTTTCTTT. Full variable domain (outside the CDR3, taken from reference TRBV19 and TRBJ1-1): DGGITQSPKYLFRKEGQNVTLSCEQNLNHDAMYWYRQDPGQGLRLIYYSQIVNDFQKGDIAEGYSVSREKKESFPLTVTSAQKNPTAFYLCASSIQGMNTEAFFGQGTRLTVV.

The chain is built from TRBV2 and TRBJ2-5; 8 bases match TRBD2. The V gene's germline CDR1 is SNHLY and CDR2 FYNNEI. This CDR3 has 14 residues. V trimming: 4 bases; J trimming: 0 bases; junction bases outside the gene matches: 1. CDR3 loop: CASSAGGYQETQYF. The CDR3 region has the DNA TGTGCCAGCAGTGCGGGGGGGTACCAAGAGACCCAGTACTTC. Full variable domain (outside the CDR3, taken from reference TRBV2 and TRBJ2-5): EPEVTQTPSHQVTQMGQEVILRCVPISNHLYFYWYRQILGQKVEFLVSFYNNEISEKSEIFDDQFSVERPDGSNFTLKIRSTKLEDSAMYFCASSAGGYQETQYFGPGTRLLVL.

The chain is built from TRBV10-3 and TRBJ1-5; no firm D call. The CDR3 covers 18 residues. Trimming left V 0 bases short and J 0 bases short, with 15 bases between. Germline CDR1 is ENHRY and CDR2 is SYGVKD. The CDR3 region is CAISESNAESLSNQPQHF. The CDR3 coding sequence is TGTGCCATCAGTGAGTCGAACGCGGAGAGTCTTAGCAATCAGCCCCAGCATTTT.

The chain has TRBV10-2 and TRBJ1-5, with TRBD1 identical over 10 bases. V lost 6 bases and J lost 4; bases outside the gene matches: 6. Germline loops: CDR1 WSHSY, CDR2 SAAADI. This CDR3 region has 15 residues. CDR3 protein: CASSGTGVRNQPQHF. The CDR3 DNA is TGCGCCAGCAGCGGGACAGGGGTTCGTAATCAGCCCCAGCATTTT.

The chain joins TRBV19 to TRBJ1-5; 10 bases are shared with TRBD1. The length of the CDR3 is 14 residues. The junction had 4 bases not matched to a gene; V was cut back by 5 bases and J by 6 bases. CDR1 and CDR2 from the germline V gene are LNHDA and SQIVND (reference sequence). CDR3 nucleotide sequence: TGTGCCAGTAGTTCCGGGACAGGGGCTCAGCCCCAGCATTTT. This codes for CASSSGTGAQPQHF.

The chain recombines TRBV29-1 with TRBJ2-5, with 8 bases aligning to TRBD1. CDR3 length equals 13 residues. V lost 8 bases, J lost 2 bases, and 7 bases stayed unmatched. Germline loops: CDR1 SQVTM, CDR2 ANQGSEA. The CDR3 here is CSSGGRIQETQYF. CDR3 nucleotides: TGCAGCTCAGGGGGCAGGATACAAGAGACCCAGTACTTC. The entire variable domain, with the rest obtained from reference TRBV29-1 and TRBJ2-5, is as follows: SAVISQKPSRDICQRGTSLTIQCQVDSQVTMMFWYRQQPGQSLTLIATANQGSEATYESGFVIDKFPISRPNLTFSTLTVSNMSPEDSSIYLCSSGGRIQETQYFGPGTRLLVL.

The V gene is TRBV6-5, the J gene TRBJ1-4, with TRBD1 as a possible D gene (5 bases). V was trimmed by 6 bases and J by 4 bases, leaving 12 bases between them. Germline assignment: CDR1 MNHEY and CDR2 SVGAGI. The CDR3 has 14 amino acids. CDR3 protein: CASRRRGNNEKLFF. The CDR3 nucleotides are TGTGCCAGCAGGCGGCGGGGGAATAATGAAAAACTGTTTTTT.

The chain has TRBV6-1 and TRBJ1-3, with D unclear. The ends were cut back, 8 bases at V and 0 bases at J, with 8 bases in the middle. Germline V gene sequence: CDR1 MNHNS, CDR2 SASEGT. The CDR3 totals 13 residues. CDR3 protein: CASSAASGNTIYF. In DNA form, the CDR3 reads TGTGCCAGCTCGGCGGCCTCTGGAAACACCATATATTTT.

CDR3 sequence (DNA): TGTGCCAGTAACCTACCCCCTAGCGGGGGGCCCTACGAGCAGTACGTC. Translated, it gives CASNLPPSGGPYEQYV. V is TRBV19 and J is TRBJ2-7, with TRBD2 identical over 11 bases. V was clipped by 7 bases and J by 2 bases; unmatched bases: 10. Germline lookup yields CDR1 LNHDA and CDR2 SQIVND (reference sequence). CDR3 size: 16 residues.

This rearrangement joins TRBV6-1 to TRBJ1-5, with D unresolved. CDR1 is MNHNS, CDR2 SASEGT, per germline. V lost 7 bases to trimming and J lost 0 bases, with 10 bases between them. The CDR3 is made up of 14 amino acids. In nucleotides, the CDR3 is TGTGCCAGCACAACATTATATAGCAATCAGCCCCAGCATTTT. The encoded protein is CASTTLYSNQPQHF.

The chain couples TRBV5-1 to TRBJ1-2, with 7 bases matching TRBD1. Germline V gene sequence: CDR1 SGHRS, CDR2 YFSETQ. The ends lost 2 bases at V and 3 bases at J; junction bases unmatched: 4. The CDR3 is made up of 14 amino acids. The CDR3 DNA reads TGCGCCAGCAGCTTTAACAGGGGCTACTATGGCTACACCTTC. Its protein is CASSFNRGYYGYTF.

The chain is built from TRBV27 and TRBJ1-2; no reliable D call. Germline loops: CDR1 MNHEY, CDR2 SMNVEV (reference sequence). The CDR3 totals 13 residues. Trimming left V 6 bases short and J 4 bases short, with 12 bases between. CDR3 residues: CASRPNGGYGYTF. The CDR3 DNA is TGTGCCAGCAGGCCCAACGGCGGCTATGGCTACACCTTC.

This clone was detected only a few times. The chain uses TRBV7-9 and TRBJ2-1; 9 nucleotides agree with TRBD2. The CDR3 extends over 15 amino acids. J was trimmed by 6 bases and V by 1 base; bases with no gene match: 4. The V gene's germline CDR1 is SEHNR and CDR2 FQNEAQ (reference sequence). The CDR3: CASSLVSGGGNEQFF. The CDR3 DNA reads TGTGCCAGCAGCTTAGTTAGCGGGGGTGGCAATGAGCAGTTCTTC.